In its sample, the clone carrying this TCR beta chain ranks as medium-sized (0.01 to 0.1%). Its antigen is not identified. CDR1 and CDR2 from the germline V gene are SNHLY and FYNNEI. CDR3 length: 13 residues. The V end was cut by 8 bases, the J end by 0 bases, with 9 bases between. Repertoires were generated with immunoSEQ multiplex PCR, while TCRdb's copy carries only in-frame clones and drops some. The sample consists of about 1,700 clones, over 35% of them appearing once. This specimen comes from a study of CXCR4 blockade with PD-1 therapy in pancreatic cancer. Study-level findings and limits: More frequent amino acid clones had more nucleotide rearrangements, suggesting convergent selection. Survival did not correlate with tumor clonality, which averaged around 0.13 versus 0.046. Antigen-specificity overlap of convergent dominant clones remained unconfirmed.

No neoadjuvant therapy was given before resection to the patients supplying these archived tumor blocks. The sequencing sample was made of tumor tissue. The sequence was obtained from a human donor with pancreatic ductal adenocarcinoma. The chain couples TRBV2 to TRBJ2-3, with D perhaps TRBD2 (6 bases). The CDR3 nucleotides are TGTGCCAGCCGGGAGATTAGCACAGATACGCAGTATTTT. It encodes CASREISTDTQYF.